This T cell receptor (beta chain) comes out of a study of blood T cell repertoires in COVID-19. Study-wide context: Samples taken during acute and convalescent COVID-19 were collected in the United States, Italy and Spain. Sources were T cells, B-cell-depleted T cells, or PBMCs; the material itself was cDNA or gDNA.

Some clones are missing from TCRdb's copy, which holds only in-frame ones; the method was immunoSEQ multiplex PCR. The sample has about 170,000 clones, about three quarters seen once; the top ten hold 2.8%. Trimming took off 8 bases at V and 0 bases at J, with 17 bases between the two ends. The V gene's germline CDR1 is WSHSY and CDR2 SAAADI. The CDR3 runs 17 residues. Specimen: peripheral blood. The V and J genes are TRBV10-2 and TRBJ2-6, with D perhaps TRBD1 (6 bases). The TCR was taken from a man between 65 and 85 years old with acute or convalescent COVID-19. CDR3 in DNA: TGCGCCAGCGGGAAGGGGGATTTTCGCTCTGGGGCCAACGTCCTGACTTTC. This gives the protein CASGKGDFRSGANVLTF.